This T cell receptor (beta chain) was sequenced in a study of T cell repertoires in cytomegalovirus infection. For the study at large: The public TCR beta signatures pointed to both CMV infection and matching HLA type. The study's findings and limits: Identification of carriers of CMV plus the relevant HLA was achieved through cumulative public TCR beta family frequency. CMV-specific TCR beta clonotypes restricted by HLA-C were the ones dominating the ex vivo response.

Trimming took 5 bases from V and 5 from J; bases not matched to a gene: 12. This CDR3 has 16 residues. Germline loops: CDR1 SQVTM, CDR2 ANQGSEA. With regard to this clonotype: Its antigen remains unknown.

TCRdb called the reads again in MiXCR, with one record for every CDR3 protein. The sample includes roughly 200,000 distinct CDR3 sequences, roughly 9% seen only once; the top ten take about 4.6%. This receptor was obtained from a human donor in good health (CMV status not recorded). Some clones in this sample may be carry-over from other donors' samples. The gene calls are TRBV29-1 and TRBJ2-1, with 10 bases identical to TRBD1. The sequenced material came from PBMCs. CDR3 sequence: CSVYIPGTGVNNEQFF. The CDR3 region has the DNA TGCAGCGTTTATATTCCCGGGACAGGGGTTAACAATGAGCAGTTCTTC.